The clone carrying this T cell receptor beta chain turned up a few times. The data were obtained in a study of blood T cell repertoires in COVID-19. The CDR3 sequence is 15 residues long. Germline CDR1 reads LNHNV; CDR2 reads YYDKDF (reference sequence). V was pared by 5 bases and J by 4 bases, with 8 bases of the junction left unmatched. TCRdb's table, derived via immunoSEQ multiplex PCR, lists solely in-frame clones and lacks some. Of approximately 500,000 clones listed, approximately 85% are singletons. Material: peripheral blood. This chain connects TRBV15 to TRBJ2-7; 10 bases agree with TRBD2. The TCR comes from a human donor in a cohort sampled during active COVID-19. This CDR3 reads CATSSRSGRGYEQYF. In DNA form, the CDR3 reads TGTGCCACCAGCTCCCGGAGCGGGAGGGGGTACGAGCAGTACTTC. Full variable domain (rest looked up from reference TRBV15 and TRBJ2-7): DAMVIQNPRYQVTQFGKPVTLSCSQTLNHNVMYWYQQKSSQAPKLLFHYYDKDFNNEADTPDNFQSRRPNTSFCFLDIRSPGLGDTAMYLCATSSRSGRGYEQYFGPGTRLTVT.